The sample holds a few counts of the clone carrying this T cell receptor beta chain. The data belong to a study of T cells after yellow fever vaccination. The germline V gene encodes CDR1 SGHVS and CDR2 FQNEAQ. The CDR3 length is 19 residues. Trimming left V 1 base short and J 0 bases short, with 19 bases between. TCRdb reprocessed the 5' RACE reads with MiXCR, giving one entry per CDR3 protein. The repertoire holds about 58,000 distinct CDR3 sequences, around 6.9% seen once, with under 45% in the top ten. The TCR comes from a young man who received the YFV17D yellow fever vaccine. The sample in question was CD8+ T cells sorted from PBMCs, obtained on the day of the first yellow fever vaccination. The chain combines TRBV7-8 with TRBJ2-1; possible D gene TRBD2, 5 bases. DNA of the CDR3: TGTGCCAGCAGCTTAGGAGGGCCGGCTACATACGACTCCTACAATGAGCAGTTCTTC. Residues: CASSLGGPATYDSYNEQFF.